These 18 T cell receptor beta chains originate from one sample sequenced in a study of memory CD4+ T cells and cytomegalovirus serostatus. Single viable CD3+CD4+CD8-CD45RO+ cells were sorted as the memory CD4+ T cells. Measured with immunoSEQ multiplex PCR; TCRdb has only the in-frame clones, and not every one. The repertoire consists of about 42,000 clones, with over 70% occurring once and the leading ten covering less than 0.6%. Sequenced: memory CD4+ T cells from blood. The receptors stem from an adult in good health and CMV-seronegative.

V gene TRBV6-6 combines with J gene TRBJ1-1, with 7 bases identical to TRBD1. The germline V gene encodes CDR1 MNHNY and CDR2 SVGAGI (reference sequence). CDR3 size: 13 residues. V shed 6 bases and J 1 base; nucleotides not matched to a gene: 2. The CDR3 is CASRRQGNTEAFF. CDR3 DNA sequence: TGTGCCAGCAGGAGACAGGGGAACACTGAAGCTTTCTTT.

This clone has more than one count but fewer than ten. V gene TRBV15 combines with J gene TRBJ1-1; no reliable D call. Germline-derived CDR1 and CDR2 are LNHNV and YYDKDF (reference sequence). Trimming took off 8 bases at V and 0 bases at J, with 10 bases between the two ends. There are 13 residues in the CDR3. The DNA of the CDR3 is TGTGCCACCGCAGAAGTCATGAACACTGAAGCTTTCTTT. Translating gives CATAEVMNTEAFF.

J is TRBJ1-2 and V is TRBV5-1; 10 nucleotides agree with TRBD1. CDR1 is SGHRS, CDR2 YFSETQ, per germline. This CDR3 has 16 amino acids. The V gene end was trimmed by 4 bases and the J gene end by 3 bases; junction bases not matched to a gene: 9. The CDR3 loop reads CASSARGTGEDYGYTF. The CDR3 region has the DNA TGCGCCAGCAGCGCTCGCGGGACAGGGGAAGACTATGGCTACACCTTC.

The chain combines TRBV29-1 with TRBJ2-6; D is perhaps TRBD1 or TRBD2 (5 bases each). The V and J ends lost 7 bases and 3 bases respectively, with 13 bases between them. In germline, CDR1 is SQVTM, CDR2 ANQGSEA. The length of the CDR3 is 14 residues. CDR3 nucleotide sequence: TGCAGCGCCCTGGGGGAGCGTGGGGCCAACGTCCTGACTTTC. Its protein is CSALGERGANVLTF.

V and J are TRBV11-3 and TRBJ2-2; TRBD2 aligns across 7 bases. The CDR3 is made up of 15 amino acids. After removal of 5 bases from V and 1 base from J, the junction contained 4 bases not matched to a gene. Germline CDR1 SGHNT, CDR2 YENEEA. The CDR3 DNA sequence: TGTGCCAGCAGCCGGGGGGACCTGAACACCGGGGAGCTGTTTTTT. As protein: CASSRGDLNTGELFF. The full variable domain, completed using reference TRBV11-3 and TRBJ2-2, is EAGVVQSPRYKIIEKKQPVAFWCNPISGHNTLYWYLQNLGQGPELLIRYENEEAVDDSQLPKDRFSAERLKGVDSTLKIQPAELGDSAVYLCASSRGDLNTGELFFGEGSRLTVL.

This clone was seen more than once but under ten times. The V gene is TRBV2, the J gene TRBJ1-5, with a tentative D call TRBD1 (5 bases). Germline-derived CDR1 and CDR2 are SNHLY and FYNNEI. This CDR3 region has 14 residues. Between the trimmed V and J ends, which lost 1 base and 7 bases, there was a span of 11 bases. The CDR3 bases are TGTGCCAGCAGTGAAGGACAGAAAGGACAGCCCCAGCATTTT. Translating gives CASSEGQKGQPQHF. The whole variable domain, remainder taken from reference TRBV2 and TRBJ1-5, is EPEVTQTPSHQVTQMGQEVILRCVPISNHLYFYWYRQILGQKVEFLVSFYNNEISEKSEIFDDQFSVERPDGSNFTLKIRSTKLEDSAMYFCASSEGQKGQPQHFGDGTRLSIL.

The V call is TRBV5-1, the J call TRBJ2-3; D not resolved. CDR1 is SGHRS and CDR2 is YFSETQ in the germline V gene. The CDR3 totals 12 residues. Trimming shortened V by 2 bases and J by 6 bases, and 7 bases separated the two germline ends. The CDR3 region has the DNA TGCGCCAGCAGCTTAGGCATCGATACGCAGTATTTT. Translation: CASSLGIDTQYF.

This clone was detected once. The rearrangement uses TRBV6-6 and TRBJ1-1, with D perhaps TRBD1 (5 bases). This CDR3 has 14 residues. Germline V gene sequence: CDR1 MNHNY, CDR2 SVGAGI (reference sequence). Deletions cut 2 bases from V and 5 bases from J, with 12 bases between. CDR3 nucleotide sequence: TGTGCCAGCAGTTACCTGGGGCCGGATACTGAAGCTTTCTTT. Encoded protein: CASSYLGPDTEAFF.

This clone showed up just once. The rearrangement uses TRBV18 and TRBJ1-3; D perhaps matches TRBD1 (5 bases). From germline, CDR1 is KGHSH and CDR2 LQKENI. The CDR3 covers 16 residues. Between the trimmed V and J ends, which lost 6 bases and 0 bases, there was a span of 15 bases. CDR3 residues: CASSAGTADSGNTIYF. DNA of the CDR3: TGTGCCAGCTCGGCCGGGACGGCGGACTCTGGAAACACCATATATTTT.

The chain combines TRBV30 with TRBJ1-1; D may be TRBD1 (6 bases). V was trimmed by 8 bases and J by 1 base, leaving 11 bases between them. The CDR3 covers 12 residues. From germline, CDR1 is GTSNPN and CDR2 SVGIG (reference sequence). The DNA for the CDR3 is TGTGCCCGACAGGATGGGAACACTGAAGCTTTCTTT. Translating it yields CARQDGNTEAFF.

J is TRBJ1-1 and V is TRBV6-5; D not certain. Deletions cut 5 bases from V and 7 bases from J, with 14 bases between. The CDR3 consists of 13 residues. Germline CDR1 MNHEY, CDR2 SVGAGI. CDR3 residues: CASSRPRRLEAFF. DNA of the CDR3: TGTGCCAGCAGTCGCCCCCGACGGCTTGAAGCTTTCTTT.

The J gene is TRBJ1-4, the V gene TRBV18, with a weak D call TRBD1 (5 bases). The V gene lost 6 bases and the J gene lost 5 bases, with 10 bases spanning the gap. This CDR3 has 13 residues. From germline, CDR1 is KGHSH and CDR2 LQKENI. In DNA form, the CDR3 reads TGTGCCAGCTCTAATGGACAAAATGAAAAACTGTTTTTT. As protein: CASSNGQNEKLFF.

A single count supports this clone. The V gene is TRBV11-1, the J gene TRBJ1-1; TRBD1 matches at 10 bases. This CDR3 has 18 amino acids. Germline V gene data show CDR1 as SGHAT and CDR2 as FQDESV (reference sequence). The J segment lost 1 base and the V segment lost 5 bases, leaving 13 bases of the junction unmatched. For the CDR3, the DNA is TGTGCCAGCAGCCCACCCAATCCCGGGACAGGGGAGAACACTGAAGCTTTCTTT. As protein: CASSPPNPGTGENTEAFF.

This chain joins TRBV27 and TRBJ2-7, with TRBD1 matching over 7 bases. The CDR3 contains 14 residues. The V gene's germline CDR1 is MNHEY and CDR2 SMNVEV (reference sequence). Trimming at V came to 3 bases and at J to 4 bases, leaving 6 bases not matched to a gene. In nucleotides, the CDR3 is TGTGCCAGCAGTTTTGGGACAGTAGCATACGAGCAGTACTTC. This translates into CASSFGTVAYEQYF.

The chain combines TRBV9 with TRBJ2-1; D uncertain. Trimming removed 4 bases at V and 4 bases at J, with 15 bases between. Germline V gene data show CDR1 as SGDLS and CDR2 as YYNGEE. CDR3 length equals 15 residues. The CDR3 nucleotides read TGTGCCAGCAGCCCGAGACCACTTCAATACAATGAGCAGTTCTTC. Protein product: CASSPRPLQYNEQFF.

The chain has TRBV25-1 and TRBJ2-7; TRBD2 is a possible D gene (6 bases). From germline, CDR1 is MGHDK and CDR2 SYGVNS. CDR3 size: 14 residues. Trimming took off 8 bases at V and 0 bases at J, with 14 bases between the two ends. In DNA, the CDR3 is TGTGCCAGCCAAAGAGCGGGCAGCTCCTACGAGCAGTACTTC. It translates to CASQRAGSSYEQYF.

This clone turned up a few times. The genes are TRBV6-5 and TRBJ2-2; tentatively, D is TRBD2 (5 bases). This CDR3 is built from 12 residues. V lost 8 bases and J lost 3, with 7 bases in between. The germline V gene encodes CDR1 MNHEY and CDR2 SVGAGI. This CDR3 is CASGEHTGELFF. CDR3 nucleotides: TGTGCCAGCGGGGAGCACACCGGGGAGCTGTTTTTT.

The chain joins TRBV18 to TRBJ1-3; the match to TRBD1 covers 8 bases. Germline CDR1 KGHSH, CDR2 LQKENI. Trimming cost V 3 bases and J 0 bases; bases outside gene matches: 1. The length of the CDR3 is 15 residues. The CDR3 reads CASSPGTGSGNTIYF. The CDR3, as DNA: TGTGCCAGCTCACCCGGGACAGGCTCTGGAAACACCATATATTTT.